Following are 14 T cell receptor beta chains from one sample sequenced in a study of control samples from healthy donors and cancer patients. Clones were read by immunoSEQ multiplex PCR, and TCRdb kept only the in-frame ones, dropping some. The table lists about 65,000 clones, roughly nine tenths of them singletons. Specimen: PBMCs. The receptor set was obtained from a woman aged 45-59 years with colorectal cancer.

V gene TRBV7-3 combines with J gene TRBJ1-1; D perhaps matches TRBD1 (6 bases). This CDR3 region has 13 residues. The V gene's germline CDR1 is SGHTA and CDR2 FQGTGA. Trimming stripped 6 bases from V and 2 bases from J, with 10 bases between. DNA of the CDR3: TGTGCCAGCAGTCCACAGGGAAACACTGAAGCTTTCTTT. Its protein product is CASSPQGNTEAFF.

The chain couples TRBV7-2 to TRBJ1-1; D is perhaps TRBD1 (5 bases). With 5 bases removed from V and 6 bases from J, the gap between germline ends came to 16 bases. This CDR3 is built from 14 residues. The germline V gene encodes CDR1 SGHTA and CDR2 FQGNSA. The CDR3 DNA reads TGTGCCAGCAGCCAAGTCCCCAAGACAGCTGAAGCTTTCTTT. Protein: CASSQVPKTAEAFF. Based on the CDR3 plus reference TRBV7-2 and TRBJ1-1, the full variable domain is GAGVSQSPSNKVTEKGKDVELRCDPISGHTALYWYRQSLGQGLEFLIYFQGNSAPDKSGLPSDRFSAERTGGSVSTLTIQRTQQEDSAVYLCASSQVPKTAEAFFGQGTRLTVV.

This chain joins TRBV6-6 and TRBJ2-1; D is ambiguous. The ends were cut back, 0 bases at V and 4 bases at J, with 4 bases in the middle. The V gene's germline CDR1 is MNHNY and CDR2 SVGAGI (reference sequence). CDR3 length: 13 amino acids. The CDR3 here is CASSYSRYNEQFF. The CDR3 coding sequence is TGTGCCAGCAGTTACTCGAGGTACAATGAGCAGTTCTTC.

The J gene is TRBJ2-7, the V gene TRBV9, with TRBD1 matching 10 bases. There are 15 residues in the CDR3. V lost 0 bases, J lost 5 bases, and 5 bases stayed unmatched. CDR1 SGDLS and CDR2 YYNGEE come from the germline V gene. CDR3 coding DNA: TGTGCCAGCAGCGTAGGCGGGACAGGGGTCGACGAGCAGTACTTC. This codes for CASSVGGTGVDEQYF.

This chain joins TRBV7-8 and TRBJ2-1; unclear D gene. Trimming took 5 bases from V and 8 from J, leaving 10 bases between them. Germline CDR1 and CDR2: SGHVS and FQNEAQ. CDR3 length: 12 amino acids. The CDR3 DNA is TGTGCCAGCAGCCTCATTAGGGATGAGCAGTTCTTC. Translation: CASSLIRDEQFF.

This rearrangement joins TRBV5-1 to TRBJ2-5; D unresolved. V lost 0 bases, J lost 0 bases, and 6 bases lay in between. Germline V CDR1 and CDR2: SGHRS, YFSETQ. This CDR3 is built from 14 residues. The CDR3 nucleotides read TGCGCCAGCAGCTTGGACGCCTACCAAGAGACCCAGTACTTC. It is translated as CASSLDAYQETQYF.

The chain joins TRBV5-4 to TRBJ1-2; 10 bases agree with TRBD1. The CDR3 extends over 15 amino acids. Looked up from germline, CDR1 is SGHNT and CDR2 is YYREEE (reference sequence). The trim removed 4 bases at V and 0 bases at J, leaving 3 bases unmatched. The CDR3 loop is CASSAGQGANYGYTF. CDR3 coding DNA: TGTGCCAGCAGCGCCGGACAGGGGGCTAACTATGGCTACACCTTC.

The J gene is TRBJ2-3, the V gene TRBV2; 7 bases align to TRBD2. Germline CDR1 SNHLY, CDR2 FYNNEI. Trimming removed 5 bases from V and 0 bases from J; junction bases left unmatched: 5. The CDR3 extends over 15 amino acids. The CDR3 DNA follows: TGTGCCAGCAGTTATTATAGCGGGAGCACAGATACGCAGTATTTT. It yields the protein CASSYYSGSTDTQYF.

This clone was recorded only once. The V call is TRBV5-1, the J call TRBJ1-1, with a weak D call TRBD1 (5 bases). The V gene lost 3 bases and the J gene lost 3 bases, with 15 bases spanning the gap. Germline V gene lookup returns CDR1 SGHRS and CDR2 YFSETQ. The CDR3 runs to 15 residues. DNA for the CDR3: TGCGCCAGCAGCTCGACGAGGGTGGGGGACACTGAAGCTTTCTTT. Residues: CASSSTRVGDTEAFF. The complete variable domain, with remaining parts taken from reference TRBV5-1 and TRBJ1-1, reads KAGVTQTPRYLIKTRGQQVTLSCSPISGHRSVSWYQQTPGQGLQFLFEYFSETQRNKGNFPGRFSGRQFSNSRSEMNVSTLELGDSALYLCASSSTRVGDTEAFFGQGTRLTVV.

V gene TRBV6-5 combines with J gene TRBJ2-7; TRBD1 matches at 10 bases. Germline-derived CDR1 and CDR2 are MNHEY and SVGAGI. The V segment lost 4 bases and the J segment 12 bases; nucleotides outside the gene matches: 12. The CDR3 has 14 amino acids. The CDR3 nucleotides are TGTGCCAGCAGTTCTACTGGGACAGGGGAGGGGCTGTACTTC. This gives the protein CASSSTGTGEGLYF.

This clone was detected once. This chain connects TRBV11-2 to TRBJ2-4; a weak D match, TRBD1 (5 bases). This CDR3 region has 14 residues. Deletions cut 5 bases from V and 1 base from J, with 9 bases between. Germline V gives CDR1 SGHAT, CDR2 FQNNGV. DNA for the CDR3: TGTGCCAGCAGCCACGACAGCGCCAAAAACATTCAGTACTTC. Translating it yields CASSHDSAKNIQYF.

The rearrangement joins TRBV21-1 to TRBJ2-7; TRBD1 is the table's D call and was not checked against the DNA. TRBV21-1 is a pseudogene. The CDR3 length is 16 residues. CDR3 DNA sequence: TGTGCCAGCAGCTCCCCCGGGAAGGGGGAGTGGTACGAGCAGTACTTC. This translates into CASSSPGKGEWYEQYF.

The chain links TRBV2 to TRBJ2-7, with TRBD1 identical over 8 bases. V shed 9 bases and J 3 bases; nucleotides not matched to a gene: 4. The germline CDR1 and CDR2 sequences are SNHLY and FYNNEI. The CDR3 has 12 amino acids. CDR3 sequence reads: CASRTGSYEQYF. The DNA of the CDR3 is TGTGCCAGTAGGACAGGGAGCTACGAGCAGTACTTC.

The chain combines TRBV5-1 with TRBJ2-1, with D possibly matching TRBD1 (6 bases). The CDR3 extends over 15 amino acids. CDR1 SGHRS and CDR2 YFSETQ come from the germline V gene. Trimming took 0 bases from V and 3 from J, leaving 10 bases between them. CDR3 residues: CASSLETGSYNEQFF. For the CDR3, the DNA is TGCGCCAGCAGCTTGGAGACAGGCAGCTACAATGAGCAGTTCTTC.